Each of the 29 T cell receptor beta chains below was sequenced from the same sample in a study of T cell responses to AZD1222 COVID-19 vaccine. The data were produced by immunoSEQ multiplex PCR, yet TCRdb's version contains in-frame clones alone and is incomplete. Of 45,000 to 60,000 clones listed, approximately 84% are singletons. The sequences come from peripheral blood, collected on day 0 of AZD1222 vaccination. The receptors stem from an adult in good health.

The chain is built from TRBV4-1 and TRBJ2-7; tentatively, D is TRBD1 (6 bases). V was cut by 0 bases and J by 2 bases, with 8 bases left in between. The CDR3 length is 14 residues. In germline, CDR1 is MGHRA, CDR2 YSYEKL. CDR3 coding DNA: TGCGCCAGCAGCCAAGACAGGGGCCCCTACGAGCAGTACTTC. Protein: CASSQDRGPYEQYF.

This chain uses TRBV4-1 with TRBJ2-7, with D perhaps TRBD1 (6 bases). CDR3 length equals 17 residues. V lost 0 bases, J lost 3 bases, and 18 bases lay in between. Germline lookup yields CDR1 MGHRA and CDR2 YSYEKL. This chain's CDR3 is CASSQDNGDRGFYEQYF. The CDR3 region has the DNA TGCGCCAGCAGCCAAGATAATGGGGATAGGGGGTTCTACGAGCAGTACTTC.

V usage is TRBV3-1 (or the pseudogene TRBV3-2) and J usage is TRBJ2-7; 13 bases fit TRBD2. V was clipped by 3 bases and J by 4 bases; unmatched bases: 3. Germline lookup yields CDR1 LGHDT and CDR2 YNNKEL (reference sequence). The CDR3 has 15 residues. The CDR3 coding sequence is TGTGCCAGCAGCCACGGGACTAGCGGGATGTACGAGCAGTACTTC. It codes for CASSHGTSGMYEQYF.

The CDR3, as DNA: TGTGCCAGCAGCTTGACTAGCGGGAGCTCCTACAATGAGCAGTTCTTC. This encodes CASSLTSGSSYNEQFF. J is TRBJ2-1 and V is TRBV3-1 (or the pseudogene TRBV3-2); 12 nucleotides align to TRBD2. CDR1 is LGHDT and CDR2 is YNNKEL in the germline V gene (reference sequence). V gave up 5 bases and J gave up 0 bases; unmatched junction bases: 2. There are 16 residues in the CDR3.

The chain recombines TRBV27 with TRBJ1-1; D may be TRBD1 (6 bases). V was pared by 10 bases and J by 5 bases, with 14 bases between. The CDR3 is made up of 12 amino acids. Per the germline V gene, CDR1 is MNHEY and CDR2 is SMNVEV (reference sequence). The CDR3 reads CATRTEATEAFF. For the CDR3, the DNA is TGTGCCACCCGGACAGAGGCAACTGAAGCTTTCTTT.

This chain joins TRBV9 and TRBJ2-1, with 8 bases lining up with TRBD1. CDR3 length: 16 residues. The V segment lost 0 bases and the J segment 2 bases; nucleotides outside the gene matches: 4. Germline V gene lookup returns CDR1 SGDLS and CDR2 YYNGEE. DNA of the CDR3: TGTGCCAGCAGCGTAGGAGGCAGGGGGCCCTACAATGAGCAGTTCTTC. As protein: CASSVGGRGPYNEQFF.

The J gene is TRBJ1-1, the V gene TRBV19, with TRBD1 matching over 7 bases. V lost 3 bases and J lost 4; bases outside the gene matches: 2. This CDR3 spans 13 amino acids. From germline, CDR1 is LNHDA and CDR2 SQIVND (reference sequence). In DNA, the CDR3 is TGTGCCAGTAGTATTAGGACAGGCACTGAAGCTTTCTTT. Translation: CASSIRTGTEAFF.

This clone is classed as medium-sized. The genes are TRBV4-2 and TRBJ1-1; 7 bases are a match to TRBD1. From germline, CDR1 is LGHNA and CDR2 YNFKEQ. The CDR3 has 15 amino acids. V trimming: 2 bases; J trimming: 0 bases; junction bases outside the gene matches: 3. CDR3 nucleotides: TGTGCCAGCAGCCAATGGGACAGCATGAACACTGAAGCTTTCTTT. It is translated as CASSQWDSMNTEAFF.

The chain couples TRBV19 to TRBJ1-5; a weak D match, TRBD1 (6 bases). Looked up from germline, CDR1 is LNHDA and CDR2 is SQIVND (reference sequence). Trimming cost V 6 bases and J 3 bases, with 9 bases left between them. The CDR3 contains 13 residues. CDR3: CASRTGDNQPQHF. In DNA, the CDR3 is TGTGCCAGTAGGACAGGCGACAATCAGCCCCAGCATTTT.

The genes are TRBV11-1 and TRBJ2-5; D ambiguous. Trimming took 0 bases from V and 1 from J, leaving 3 bases between them. Germline lookup yields CDR1 SGHAT and CDR2 FQDESV (reference sequence). The length of the CDR3 is 13 residues. CDR3 sequence (DNA): TGTGCCAGCAGCTTAGCCCCCCAAGAGACCCAGTACTTC. Protein sequence: CASSLAPQETQYF.

This clone was detected only once. The rearrangement joins TRBV6-4 to TRBJ1-5; D ambiguous. Germline-derived CDR1 and CDR2 are MRHNA and SNTAGT. The CDR3 covers 14 residues. The V and J ends lost 3 bases and 0 bases respectively, with 6 bases between them. The CDR3 nucleotides read TGTGCCAGCAGTGATGGGAATAGCAATCAGCCCCAGCATTTT. It encodes CASSDGNSNQPQHF.

This clone was counted a single time. The V and J genes are TRBV5-1 and TRBJ2-2; 10 bases are shared with TRBD2. V gave up 4 bases and J gave up 7 bases; unmatched junction bases: 10. The germline CDR1 and CDR2 sequences are SGHRS and YFSETQ. This CDR3 region has 16 residues. The CDR3 DNA reads as TGCGCCAGCAGCCCTCTAGCGGGAGCTAAAGTCGGGGAGCTGTTTTTT. Encoded protein: CASSPLAGAKVGELFF.

The chain employs TRBV28 and TRBJ1-5; 7 nucleotides line up with TRBD1. This CDR3 has 16 residues. The germline V gene encodes CDR1 MDHEN and CDR2 SYDVKM. J was trimmed by 1 base and V by 5 bases; bases with no gene match: 8. The CDR3 DNA reads as TGTGCCAGCAGTCCGACTTGGACAGGAAGCAATCAGCCCCAGCATTTT. It translates to CASSPTWTGSNQPQHF.

CDR3 in DNA: TGCGCCAGCAGCCAAGAAGCGGAGGTACAGGGGGCGGTAACAAACACCATATATTTT. Protein sequence: CASSQEAEVQGAVTNTIYF. The chain carries TRBV4-3 and TRBJ1-3; 9 bases fit TRBD1. CDR1 is LGHNA, CDR2 YSLEER, per germline. CDR3 length equals 19 residues. V dropped 0 bases and J dropped 6; count of bases not matched to a gene: 15.

This chain joins TRBV5-1 and TRBJ1-2, with TRBD1 matching 7 bases. Germline V gives CDR1 SGHRS, CDR2 YFSETQ. The J segment lost 14 bases and the V segment lost 4 bases, leaving 20 bases of the junction unmatched. The CDR3 is made up of 15 amino acids. The CDR3 sequence is CASSLFSGTAAAFTF. The CDR3 bases are TGCGCCAGCAGCCTCTTTTCCGGGACAGCCGCAGCGTTTACCTTC.

This chain uses TRBV3-1 (or the pseudogene TRBV3-2) with TRBJ1-5, with a possible D match to TRBD1 (5 bases). The germline V gene encodes CDR1 LGHDT and CDR2 YNNKEL (reference sequence). Trimming shortened V by 6 bases and J by 4 bases, and 13 bases separated the two germline ends. The CDR3 runs to 14 residues. DNA of the CDR3: TGTGCCAGCAGTTTTCAGGGAAGTAATCAGCCCCAGCATTTT. Its translation: CASSFQGSNQPQHF.

The chain uses TRBV28 and TRBJ2-2, with 8 bases that match TRBD1. Germline CDR1 and CDR2: MDHEN and SYDVKM. The CDR3 runs to 18 residues. V shed 5 bases, J shed 1 base, and the junction held 12 bases outside the gene matches. DNA of the CDR3: TGTGCCAGCAGTCCTACGCCAGGACAGGGCTGGAACACCGGGGAGCTGTTTTTT. Protein product: CASSPTPGQGWNTGELFF.

This chain links TRBV7-9 with TRBJ1-5; 9 nucleotides match TRBD1. The CDR3 consists of 14 residues. CDR1 is SEHNR, CDR2 FQNEAQ, per germline (reference sequence). V shed 5 bases, J shed 5 bases, and the junction held 4 bases outside the gene matches. The CDR3 DNA sequence: TGTGCCAGCAGCCCGACAGGGGGGGATCAGCCCCAGCATTTT. Its translation is CASSPTGGDQPQHF.

V and J are TRBV7-2 and TRBJ2-1; D possibly uses TRBD1 or TRBD2 (5 bases each). Trimming took off 1 base at V and 9 bases at J, with 19 bases between the two ends. CDR1 SGHTA and CDR2 FQGNSA come from the germline V gene. The CDR3 runs to 16 residues. The CDR3 loop reads CASSLGGASILSEQFF. The CDR3 nucleotides read TGTGCCAGCAGCTTAGGTGGGGCTAGCATCCTTAGTGAGCAGTTCTTC.

This chain connects TRBV28 to TRBJ1-5, with D uncertain. The CDR3 spans 15 residues. Deletions cut 7 bases from V and 4 bases from J, with 17 bases between. Germline values: CDR1 MDHEN, CDR2 SYDVKM. The CDR3 nucleotides are TGTGCCAGCACGACTTCCGGTATAGAAAATCAGCCCCAGCATTTT. Residues: CASTTSGIENQPQHF.

The chain employs TRBV7-9 and TRBJ1-3; TRBD1 matches 10 bases. V dropped 9 bases and J dropped 0; count of bases not matched to a gene: 8. The length of the CDR3 is 16 residues. The germline gives CDR1 SEHNR, CDR2 FQNEAQ (reference sequence). This chain's CDR3 is CASNPGQGSSGNTIYF. CDR3 sequence (DNA): TGTGCCAGTAATCCGGGACAGGGGAGCTCTGGAAACACCATATATTTT.

V is TRBV29-1 and J is TRBJ1-1; no clear D. The V gene lost 7 bases and the J gene lost 5 bases, with 14 bases spanning the gap. Germline V gene data show CDR1 as SQVTM and CDR2 as ANQGSEA. This CDR3 comprises 12 residues. In nucleotides, the CDR3 is TGCAGCGCCAAGGTCTCGGGTACTGAAGCTTTCTTT. This sequence encodes CSAKVSGTEAFF.

The chain employs TRBV7-9 and TRBJ1-2, with TRBD1 matching over 8 bases. Trimming at V came to 5 bases and at J to 5 bases, leaving 13 bases not matched to a gene. Per germline, CDR1 SEHNR and CDR2 FQNEAQ (reference sequence). The CDR3 is 16 amino acids. The CDR3 is CASSGGLGDRFYGYTF. DNA of the CDR3: TGTGCCAGCAGCGGGGGACTCGGGGACAGGTTTTATGGCTACACCTTC.

The chain employs TRBV19 and TRBJ2-2; D is undetermined. V was trimmed by 7 bases and J by 7 bases, leaving 7 bases between them. CDR1 and CDR2 from the germline V gene are LNHDA and SQIVND (reference sequence). This CDR3 is built from 11 residues. The CDR3 DNA reads as TGTGCCAGTAAGGAGTACGGGGAGCTGTTTTTT. Translation: CASKEYGELFF.

This clone is termed large. The V call is TRBV11-3, the J call TRBJ2-1; possible D gene TRBD1, 7 bases. Trimming pared 2 bases from V and 2 bases from J, leaving 10 bases between. The CDR3 consists of 15 residues. From germline, CDR1 is SGHNT and CDR2 YENEEA. For the CDR3, the DNA is TGTGCCAGCAGCTTATCCAGGGGGGCCTACAATGAGCAGTTCTTC. This encodes CASSLSRGAYNEQFF.

The chain combines TRBV28 with TRBJ1-2; 7 bases map to TRBD1. The length of the CDR3 is 14 residues. J gave up 4 bases and V 3 bases, and 5 bases lay outside the gene matches. Germline V gives CDR1 MDHEN, CDR2 SYDVKM. As DNA, the CDR3 is TGTGCCAGCAGTTTGCCCGACAGGGCCTATGGCTACACCTTC. Encoded protein: CASSLPDRAYGYTF.

The gene calls are TRBV10-3 and TRBJ2-2; possibly TRBD2 for D (6 bases). This CDR3 is 14 amino acids long. Germline V lookup: CDR1 ENHRY, CDR2 SYGVKD. The V end lost 6 bases, the J end lost 6 bases, and 14 bases lay between the germline ends. The CDR3 sequence is CAISGEGGSGELFF. The CDR3 DNA reads TGTGCCATCAGCGGCGAGGGAGGATCCGGGGAGCTGTTTTTT.

The V call is TRBV4-1, the J call TRBJ1-1; D might be TRBD1 (5 bases). The CDR3 consists of 14 residues. CDR1 and CDR2 from the germline V gene are MGHRA and YSYEKL. V shed 1 base and J shed 4 bases, with 10 bases lying between them. CDR3 loop: CASSQVGAVTEAFF. Written as DNA, the CDR3 is TGCGCCAGCAGCCAAGTTGGGGCGGTCACTGAAGCTTTCTTT.

The V and J genes are TRBV9 and TRBJ2-2, with 8 bases matching TRBD2. Germline values: CDR1 SGDLS, CDR2 YYNGEE. The CDR3 loop spans 15 amino acids. V was pared by 5 bases and J by 4 bases, with 7 bases of the junction left unmatched. CDR3: CASRRTSSGTGELFF. The CDR3 coding sequence is TGTGCCAGCAGAAGGACTAGCTCGGGCACCGGGGAGCTGTTTTTT.